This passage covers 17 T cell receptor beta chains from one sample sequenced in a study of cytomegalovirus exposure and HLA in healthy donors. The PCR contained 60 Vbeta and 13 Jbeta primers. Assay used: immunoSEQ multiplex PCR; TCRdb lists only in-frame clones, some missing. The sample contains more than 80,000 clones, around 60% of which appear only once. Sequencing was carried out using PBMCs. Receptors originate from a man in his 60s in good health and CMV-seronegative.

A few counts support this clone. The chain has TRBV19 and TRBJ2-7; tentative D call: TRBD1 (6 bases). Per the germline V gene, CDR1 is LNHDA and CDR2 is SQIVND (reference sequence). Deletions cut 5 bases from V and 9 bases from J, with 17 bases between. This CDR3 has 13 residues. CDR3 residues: CASSGNRAGGQYF. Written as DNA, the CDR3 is TGTGCCAGTAGTGGAAACAGGGCGGGTGGGCAGTACTTC.

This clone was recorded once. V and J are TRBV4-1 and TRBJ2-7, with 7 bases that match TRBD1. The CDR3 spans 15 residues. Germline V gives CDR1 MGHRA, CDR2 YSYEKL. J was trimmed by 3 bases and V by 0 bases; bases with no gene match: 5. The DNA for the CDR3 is TGCGCCAGCAGCCAAGACTACAGGGGTCTCTACGAGCAGTACTTC. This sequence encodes CASSQDYRGLYEQYF.

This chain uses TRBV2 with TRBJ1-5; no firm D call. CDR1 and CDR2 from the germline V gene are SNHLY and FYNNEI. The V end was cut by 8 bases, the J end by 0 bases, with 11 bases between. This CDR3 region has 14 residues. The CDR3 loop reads CASARQDSNQPQHF. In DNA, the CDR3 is TGTGCCAGCGCTCGACAAGATAGCAATCAGCCCCAGCATTTT.

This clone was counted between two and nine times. CDR3 region: CASSIRPGGTDTQYF. The CDR3 DNA reads as TGTGCCAGTAGTATAAGGCCGGGAGGCACAGATACGCAGTATTTT. The chain links TRBV19 to TRBJ2-3, with D tentatively TRBD2 (6 bases). V was shortened by 2 bases and J by 1 base, with 10 bases between the two germline ends. Germline V gene data show CDR1 as LNHDA and CDR2 as SQIVND (reference sequence). The CDR3 covers 15 residues.

CDR3 residues: CASSLPSLGLDEQFF. CDR3 DNA sequence: TGTGCCAGCAGCTTGCCGTCTCTTGGACTAGATGAGCAGTTCTTC. The genes are TRBV7-9 and TRBJ2-1; 7 bases line up with TRBD2. The CDR3 has 15 residues. Germline V gene lookup returns CDR1 SEHNR and CDR2 FQNEAQ (reference sequence). V shed 3 bases, J shed 8 bases, and the junction held 10 bases outside the gene matches.

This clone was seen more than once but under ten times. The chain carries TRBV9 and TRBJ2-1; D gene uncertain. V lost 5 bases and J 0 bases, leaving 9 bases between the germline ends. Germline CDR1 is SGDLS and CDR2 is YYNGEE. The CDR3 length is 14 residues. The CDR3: CASRPLSSYNEQFF. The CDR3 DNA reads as TGTGCCAGCAGACCGCTAAGCTCCTACAATGAGCAGTTCTTC.

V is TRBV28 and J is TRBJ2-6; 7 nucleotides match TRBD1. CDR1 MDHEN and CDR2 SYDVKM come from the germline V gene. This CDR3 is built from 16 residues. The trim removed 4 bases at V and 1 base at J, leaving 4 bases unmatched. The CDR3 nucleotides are TGTGCCAGCAGTTCAAGGGGGCGTTCTGGGGCCAACGTCCTGACTTTC. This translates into CASSSRGRSGANVLTF.

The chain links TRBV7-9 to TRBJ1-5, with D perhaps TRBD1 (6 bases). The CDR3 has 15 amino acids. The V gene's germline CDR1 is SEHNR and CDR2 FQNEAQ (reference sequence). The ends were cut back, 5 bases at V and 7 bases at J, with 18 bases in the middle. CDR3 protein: CASSRAVGAGQPQHF. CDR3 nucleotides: TGTGCCAGCAGCCGGGCGGTGGGGGCCGGGCAGCCCCAGCATTTT.

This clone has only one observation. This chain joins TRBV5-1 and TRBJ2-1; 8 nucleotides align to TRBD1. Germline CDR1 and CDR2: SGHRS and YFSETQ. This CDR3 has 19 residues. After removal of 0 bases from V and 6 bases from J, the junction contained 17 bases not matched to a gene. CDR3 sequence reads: CASSLGRGQGSPPVNEQFF. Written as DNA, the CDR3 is TGCGCCAGCAGCTTGGGGCGAGGACAGGGCAGCCCGCCGGTCAATGAGCAGTTCTTC.

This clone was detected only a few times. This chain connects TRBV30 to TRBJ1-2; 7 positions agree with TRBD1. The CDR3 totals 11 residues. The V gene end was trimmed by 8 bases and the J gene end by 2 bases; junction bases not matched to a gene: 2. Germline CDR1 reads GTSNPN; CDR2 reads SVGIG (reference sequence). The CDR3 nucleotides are TGTGCCGGGGACAGAAACTATGGCTACACCTTC. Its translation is CAGDRNYGYTF.

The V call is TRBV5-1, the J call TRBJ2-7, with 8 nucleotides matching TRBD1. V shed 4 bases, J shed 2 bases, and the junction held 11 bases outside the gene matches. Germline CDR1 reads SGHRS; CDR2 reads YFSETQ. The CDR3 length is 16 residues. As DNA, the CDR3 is TGCGCCAGCAGCCCCCCTACAGGGGGTATTACCTACGAGCAGTACTTC. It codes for CASSPPTGGITYEQYF.

The CDR3 DNA sequence: TGTGCCAGTAGCCCCCTAGCGGGAGGGCCCGTCGGGGAGCTGTTTTTT. Translation: CASSPLAGGPVGELFF. V gene TRBV19 combines with J gene TRBJ2-2; 12 bases line up with TRBD2. The germline CDR1 and CDR2 sequences are LNHDA and SQIVND (reference sequence). This CDR3 has 16 amino acids. V trimming: 6 bases; J trimming: 7 bases; junction bases outside the gene matches: 9.

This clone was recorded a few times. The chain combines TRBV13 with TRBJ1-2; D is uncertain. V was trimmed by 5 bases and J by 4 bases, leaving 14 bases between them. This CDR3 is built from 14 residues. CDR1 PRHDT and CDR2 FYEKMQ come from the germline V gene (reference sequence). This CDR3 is CASSLRTALYGYTF. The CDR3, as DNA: TGTGCCAGCAGCCTAAGAACAGCCCTCTATGGCTACACCTTC.

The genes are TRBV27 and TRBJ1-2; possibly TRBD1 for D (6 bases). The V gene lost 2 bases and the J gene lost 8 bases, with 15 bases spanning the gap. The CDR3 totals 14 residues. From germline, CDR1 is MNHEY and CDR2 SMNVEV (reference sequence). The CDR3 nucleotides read TGTGCCAGCAGTTTAATGGGCAGGGGAACGGGCTACACCTTC. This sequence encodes CASSLMGRGTGYTF.

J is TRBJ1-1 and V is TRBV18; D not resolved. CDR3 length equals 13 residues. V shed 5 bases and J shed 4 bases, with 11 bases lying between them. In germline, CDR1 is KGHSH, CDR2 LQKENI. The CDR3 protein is CASSAGRATEAFF. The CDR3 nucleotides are TGTGCCAGCTCAGCGGGGAGGGCCACTGAAGCTTTCTTT. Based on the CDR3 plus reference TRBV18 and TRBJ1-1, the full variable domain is NAGVMQNPRHLVRRRGQEARLRCSPMKGHSHVYWYRQLPEEGLKFMVYLQKENIIDESGMPKERFSAEFPKEGPSILRIQQVVRGDSAAYFCASSAGRATEAFFGQGTRLTVV.

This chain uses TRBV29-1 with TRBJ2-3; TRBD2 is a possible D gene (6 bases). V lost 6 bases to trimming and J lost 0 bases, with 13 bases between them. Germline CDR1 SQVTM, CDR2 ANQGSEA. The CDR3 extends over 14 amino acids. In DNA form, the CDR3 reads TGCAGCGTGGAGGGGCAGCTAAGCACAGATACGCAGTATTTT. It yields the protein CSVEGQLSTDTQYF.

This CDR3 reads CASSPGGAGSEQYF. Written as DNA, the CDR3 is TGTGCCAGCAGCCCAGGCGGGGCAGGGAGCGAGCAGTACTTC. The chain is built from TRBV28 and TRBJ2-7, with D tentatively TRBD2 (6 bases). CDR1 is MDHEN, CDR2 SYDVKM, per germline. The CDR3 covers 14 residues. V was pared by 6 bases and J by 6 bases, with 18 bases between.